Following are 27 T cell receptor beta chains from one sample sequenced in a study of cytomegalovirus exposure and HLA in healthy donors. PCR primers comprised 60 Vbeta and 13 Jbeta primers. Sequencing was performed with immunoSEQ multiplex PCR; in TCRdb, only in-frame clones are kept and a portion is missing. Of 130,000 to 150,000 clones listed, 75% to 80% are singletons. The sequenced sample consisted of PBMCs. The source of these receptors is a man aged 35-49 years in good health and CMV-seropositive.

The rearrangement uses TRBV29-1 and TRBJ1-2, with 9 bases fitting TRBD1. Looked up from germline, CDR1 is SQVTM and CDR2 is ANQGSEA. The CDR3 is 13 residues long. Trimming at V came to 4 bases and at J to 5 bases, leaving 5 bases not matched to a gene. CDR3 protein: CSVVRTGAYGYTF. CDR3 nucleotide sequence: TGCAGCGTTGTGAGGACAGGGGCATATGGCTACACCTTC.

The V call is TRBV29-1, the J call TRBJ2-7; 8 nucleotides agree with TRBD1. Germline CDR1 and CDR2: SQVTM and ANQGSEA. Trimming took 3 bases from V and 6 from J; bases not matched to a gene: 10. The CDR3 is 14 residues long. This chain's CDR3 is CSVDAGQVLGEQYF. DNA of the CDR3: TGCAGCGTTGACGCGGGACAGGTATTGGGCGAGCAGTACTTC.

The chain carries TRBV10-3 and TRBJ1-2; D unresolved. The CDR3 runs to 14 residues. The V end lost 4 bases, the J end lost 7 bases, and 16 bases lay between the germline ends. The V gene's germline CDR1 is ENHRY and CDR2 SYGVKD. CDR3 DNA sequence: TGTGCCATCAGTGGGTTGTGGGAGCCCTGTGGCTACACCTTC. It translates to CAISGLWEPCGYTF.

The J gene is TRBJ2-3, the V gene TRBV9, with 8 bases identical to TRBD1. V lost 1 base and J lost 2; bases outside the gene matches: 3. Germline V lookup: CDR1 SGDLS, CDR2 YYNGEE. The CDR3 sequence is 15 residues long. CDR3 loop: CASSVMDRVTDTQYF. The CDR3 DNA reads TGTGCCAGCAGCGTAATGGACAGGGTCACAGATACGCAGTATTTT.

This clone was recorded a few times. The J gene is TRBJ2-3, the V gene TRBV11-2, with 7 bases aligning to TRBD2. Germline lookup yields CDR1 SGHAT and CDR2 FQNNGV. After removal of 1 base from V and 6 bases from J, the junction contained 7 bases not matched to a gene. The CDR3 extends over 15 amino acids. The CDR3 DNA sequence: TGTGCCAGCAGCTTAGGGTTCGCGGGGGAGGATACGCAGTATTTT. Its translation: CASSLGFAGEDTQYF.

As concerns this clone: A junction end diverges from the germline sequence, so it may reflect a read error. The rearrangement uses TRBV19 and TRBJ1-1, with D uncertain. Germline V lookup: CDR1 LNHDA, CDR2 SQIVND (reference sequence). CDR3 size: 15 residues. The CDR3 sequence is CASSTGGLLKTEAFF. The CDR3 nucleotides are TGTGCCAGTAGTACGGGCGGACTGTTGAAGACTGAAGCTTTCTTT.

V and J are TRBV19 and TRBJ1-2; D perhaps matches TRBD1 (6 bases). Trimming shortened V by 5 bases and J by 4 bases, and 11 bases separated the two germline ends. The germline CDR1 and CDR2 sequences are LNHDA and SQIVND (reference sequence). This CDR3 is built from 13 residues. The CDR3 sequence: CASSPTGFYGYTF. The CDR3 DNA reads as TGTGCCAGTAGTCCAACAGGGTTCTATGGCTACACCTTC.

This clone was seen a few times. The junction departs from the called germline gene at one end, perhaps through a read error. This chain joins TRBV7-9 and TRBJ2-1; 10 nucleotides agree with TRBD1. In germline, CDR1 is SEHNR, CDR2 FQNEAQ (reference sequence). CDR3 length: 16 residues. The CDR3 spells CSSSSTGQGNLDEQFF. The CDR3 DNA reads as TGTTCCAGCAGCTCCACGGGACAGGGGAATTTAGATGAGCAGTTCTTC.

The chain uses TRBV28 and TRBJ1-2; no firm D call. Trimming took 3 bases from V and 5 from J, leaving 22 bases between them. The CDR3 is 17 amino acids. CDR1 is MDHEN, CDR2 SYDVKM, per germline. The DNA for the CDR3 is TGTGCCAGCAGTTTTTCCCAAAGGTGGGCAGGATGGTATGGCTACACCTTC. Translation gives CASSFSQRWAGWYGYTF.

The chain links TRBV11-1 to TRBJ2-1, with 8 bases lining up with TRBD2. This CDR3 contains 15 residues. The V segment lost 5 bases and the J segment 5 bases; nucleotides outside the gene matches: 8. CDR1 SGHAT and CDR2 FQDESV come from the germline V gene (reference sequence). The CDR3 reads CASSRPGTSNNEQFF. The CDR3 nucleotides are TGTGCCAGCAGCAGGCCCGGGACTAGTAACAATGAGCAGTTCTTC.

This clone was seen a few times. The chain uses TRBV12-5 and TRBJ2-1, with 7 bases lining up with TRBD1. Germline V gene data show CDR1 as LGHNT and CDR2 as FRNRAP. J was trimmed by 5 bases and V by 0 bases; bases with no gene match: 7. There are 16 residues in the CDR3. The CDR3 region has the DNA TGTGCTAGTGGTTTGGTACTAGGACAGGCGGACAATGAGCAGTTCTTC. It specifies CASGLVLGQADNEQFF.

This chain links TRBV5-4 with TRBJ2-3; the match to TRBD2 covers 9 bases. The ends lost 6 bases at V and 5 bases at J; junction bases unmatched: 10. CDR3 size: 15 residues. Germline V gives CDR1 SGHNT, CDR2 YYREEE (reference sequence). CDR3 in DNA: TGTGCCAGCACCATTCAGGGACTAGCACAAGATACGCAGTATTTT. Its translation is CASTIQGLAQDTQYF.

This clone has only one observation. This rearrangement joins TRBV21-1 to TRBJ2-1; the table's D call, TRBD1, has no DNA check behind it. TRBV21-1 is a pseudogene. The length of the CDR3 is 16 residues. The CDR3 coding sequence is TGTGCCAGCATAGCAATCCGGGACCCGCGGCAGGGGGAGCAGTTCTTC. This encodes CASIAIRDPRQGEQFF.

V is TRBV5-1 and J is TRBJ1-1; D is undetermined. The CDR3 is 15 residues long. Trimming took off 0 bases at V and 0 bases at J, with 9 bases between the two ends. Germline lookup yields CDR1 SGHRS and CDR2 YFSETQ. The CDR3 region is CASSLAGLMNTEAFF. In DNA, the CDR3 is TGCGCCAGCAGCTTGGCCGGGTTGATGAACACTGAAGCTTTCTTT.

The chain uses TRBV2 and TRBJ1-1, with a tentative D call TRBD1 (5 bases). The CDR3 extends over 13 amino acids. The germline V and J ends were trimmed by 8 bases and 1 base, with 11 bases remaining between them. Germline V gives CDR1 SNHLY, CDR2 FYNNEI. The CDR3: CASQGRTNTEAFF. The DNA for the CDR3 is TGTGCCAGCCAGGGCAGGACGAACACTGAAGCTTTCTTT.

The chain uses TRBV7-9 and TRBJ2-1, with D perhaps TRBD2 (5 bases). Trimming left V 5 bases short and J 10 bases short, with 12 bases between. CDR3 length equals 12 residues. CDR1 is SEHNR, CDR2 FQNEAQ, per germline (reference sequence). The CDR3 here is CASSGPGEEQFF. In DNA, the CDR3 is TGTGCCAGCAGCGGGCCCGGGGAAGAGCAGTTCTTC.

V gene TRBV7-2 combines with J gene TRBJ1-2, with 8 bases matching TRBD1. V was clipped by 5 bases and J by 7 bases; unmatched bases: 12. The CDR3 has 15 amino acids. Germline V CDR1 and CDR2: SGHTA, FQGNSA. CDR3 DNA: TGTGCCAGCAGCCTTTCCAGGGGGCTGGAGGGTGGCTACACCTTC. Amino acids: CASSLSRGLEGGYTF. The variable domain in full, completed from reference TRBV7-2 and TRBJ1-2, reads GAGVSQSPSNKVTEKGKDVELRCDPISGHTALYWYRQSLGQGLEFLIYFQGNSAPDKSGLPSDRFSAERTGGSVSTLTIQRTQQEDSAVYLCASSLSRGLEGGYTFGSGTRLTVV.

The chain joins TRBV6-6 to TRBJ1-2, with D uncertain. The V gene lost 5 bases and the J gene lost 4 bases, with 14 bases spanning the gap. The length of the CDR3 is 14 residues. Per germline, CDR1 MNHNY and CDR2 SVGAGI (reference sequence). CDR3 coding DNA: TGTGCCAGCAGTCCCGACGGAGCTCCCTATGGCTACACCTTC. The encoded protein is CASSPDGAPYGYTF.

The CDR3 here is CASSAASWDLQETQYF. Written as DNA, the CDR3 is TGTGCCAGCAGCGCCGCCTCGTGGGACTTACAAGAGACCCAGTACTTC. This chain links TRBV9 with TRBJ2-5, with D perhaps TRBD2 (6 bases). CDR3 length: 16 residues. Between the trimmed V and J ends, which lost 3 bases and 2 bases, there was a span of 17 bases. CDR1 SGDLS and CDR2 YYNGEE come from the germline V gene.

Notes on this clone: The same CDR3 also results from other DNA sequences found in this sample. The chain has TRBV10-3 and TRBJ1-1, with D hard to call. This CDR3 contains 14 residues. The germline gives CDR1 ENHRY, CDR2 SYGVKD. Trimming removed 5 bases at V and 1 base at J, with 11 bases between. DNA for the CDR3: TGTGCCATCAGTTTTGGCCTAGAGAACACTGAAGCTTTCTTT. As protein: CAISFGLENTEAFF.

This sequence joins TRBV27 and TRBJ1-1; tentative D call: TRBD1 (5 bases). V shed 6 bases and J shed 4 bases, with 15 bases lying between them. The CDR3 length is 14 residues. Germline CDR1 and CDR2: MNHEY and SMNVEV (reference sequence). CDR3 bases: TGTGCCAGCAGCTTGCAGGGTGGCGGCACTGAAGCTTTCTTT. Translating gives CASSLQGGGTEAFF.

The CDR3 region has the DNA TGTGCCAGCAGTGGGGCAGGGGCCCCCAAGGTGGCCCAGCATTTT. Amino acid sequence: CASSGAGAPKVAQHF. This chain links TRBV6-1 with TRBJ1-5, with D possibly matching TRBD1 (6 bases). The V end was cut by 4 bases, the J end by 11 bases, with 21 bases between. Germline V lookup: CDR1 MNHNS, CDR2 SASEGT. The CDR3 totals 15 residues.

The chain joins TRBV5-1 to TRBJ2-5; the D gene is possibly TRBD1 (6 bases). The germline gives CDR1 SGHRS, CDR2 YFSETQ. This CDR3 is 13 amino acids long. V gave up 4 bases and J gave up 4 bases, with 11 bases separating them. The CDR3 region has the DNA TGCGCCAGCAGCGACCAGGGGAGAGAGACCCAGTACTTC. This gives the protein CASSDQGRETQYF.

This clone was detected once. The CDR3 sequence: CASSGGRGRRYTGELFF. In DNA form, the CDR3 reads TGTGCCAGCAGTGGGGGGCGCGGGAGGAGGTATACCGGGGAGCTGTTTTTT. This chain links TRBV6-1 with TRBJ2-2, with 8 positions matching TRBD2. J was trimmed by 5 bases and V by 4 bases; bases with no gene match: 12. Germline assignment: CDR1 MNHNS and CDR2 SASEGT. The CDR3 consists of 17 residues.

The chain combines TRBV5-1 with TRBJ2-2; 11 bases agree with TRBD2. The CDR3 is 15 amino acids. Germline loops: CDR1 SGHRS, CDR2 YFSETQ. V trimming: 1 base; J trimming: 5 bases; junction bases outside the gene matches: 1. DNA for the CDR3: TGCGCCAGCAGCTTGACTAGCGGGAGTACCGGGGAGCTGTTTTTT. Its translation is CASSLTSGSTGELFF.

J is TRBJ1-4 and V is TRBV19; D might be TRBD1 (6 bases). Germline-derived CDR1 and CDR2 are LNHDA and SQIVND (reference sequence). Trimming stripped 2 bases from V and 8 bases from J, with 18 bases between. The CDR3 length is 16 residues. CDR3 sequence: CASSILTLGAPEKLFF. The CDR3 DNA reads TGTGCCAGTAGTATACTAACCCTGGGGGCGCCGGAAAAACTGTTTTTT.

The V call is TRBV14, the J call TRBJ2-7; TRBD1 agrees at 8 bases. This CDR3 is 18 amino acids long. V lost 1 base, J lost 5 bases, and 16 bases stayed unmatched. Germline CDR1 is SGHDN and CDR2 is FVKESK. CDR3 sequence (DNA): TGTGCCAGCAGCCAAGGTGGGCTTCGGACAGGGTATTACGACGAGCAGTACTTC. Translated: CASSQGGLRTGYYDEQYF. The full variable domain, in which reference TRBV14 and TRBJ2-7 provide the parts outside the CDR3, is EAGVTQFPSHSVIEKGQTVTLRCDPISGHDNLYWYRRVMGKEIKFLLHFVKESKQDESGMPNNRFLAERTGGTYSTLKVQPAELEDSGVYFCASSQGGLRTGYYDEQYFGPGTRLTVT.